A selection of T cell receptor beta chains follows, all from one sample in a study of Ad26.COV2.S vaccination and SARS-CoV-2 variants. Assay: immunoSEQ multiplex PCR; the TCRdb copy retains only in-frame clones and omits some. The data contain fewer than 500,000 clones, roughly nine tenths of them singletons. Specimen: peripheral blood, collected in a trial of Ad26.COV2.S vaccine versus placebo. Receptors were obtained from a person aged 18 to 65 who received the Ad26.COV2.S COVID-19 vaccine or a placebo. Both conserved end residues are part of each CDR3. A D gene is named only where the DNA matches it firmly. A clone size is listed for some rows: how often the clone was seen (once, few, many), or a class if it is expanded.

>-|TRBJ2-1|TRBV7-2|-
TGTGCCAGCAGCCCCAGTGGGGCTAGCTATTACAATGAGCAGTTCTTC
CASSPSGASYYNEQFF
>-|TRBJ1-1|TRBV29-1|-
TGCAGCGTTGAAGGTCTGCACACGAACACTGAAGCTTTCTTT
CSVEGLHTNTEAFF
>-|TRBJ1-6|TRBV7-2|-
TGTGCCAGCACCCTTTCGTTGACCTATAATTCACCCCTCCACTTT
CASTLSLTYNSPLHF
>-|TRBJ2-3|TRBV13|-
TGTGCCAGCAGCCAGACCGGGGGGCGATCAGATACGCAGTATTTT
CASSQTGGRSDTQYF
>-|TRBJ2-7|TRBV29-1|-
TGCAGCGTTGAGGCAAAGTGGGCGGGGAAAACCTACGAGCAGTACTTC
CSVEAKWAGKTYEQYF
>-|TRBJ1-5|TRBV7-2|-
TGTGCCAGCAGCTTCAACGGGATGAGTGGTCAGCCCCAGCATTTT
CASSFNGMSGQPQHF
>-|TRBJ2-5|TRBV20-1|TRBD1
TGCAGTGCTAGTTCCGGGACAGGTGATCACGAGACCCAGTACTTC
CSASSGTGDHETQYF
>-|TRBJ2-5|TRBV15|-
TGTGCCACCAGCAGAGATACGAGGACAGATCGCCAAGAGACCCAGTACTTC
CATSRDTRTDRQETQYF
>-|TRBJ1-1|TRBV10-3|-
TGTGCCATCAGTTTCGACAGCGACACTGAAGCTTTCTTT
CAISFDSDTEAFF
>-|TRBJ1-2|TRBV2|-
TGTGCCAGCAGTGAAGCTCGGACTAACTATGGCTACACCTTC
CASSEARTNYGYTF
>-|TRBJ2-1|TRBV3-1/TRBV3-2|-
TGTGCCAGCAGCCCGCAGGGGGAGGGGGAGCAGTTCTTC
CASSPQGEGEQFF
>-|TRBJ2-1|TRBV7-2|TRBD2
TGTGCCAGCAGCTTATTACTAGCGGGGTCCTTGTTCTTC
CASSLLLAGSLFF
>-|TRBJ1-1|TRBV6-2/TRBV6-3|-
TGTGCCAGCAGTGCGATCGGTCCGGGGAACACTGAAGCTTTCTTT
CASSAIGPGNTEAFF
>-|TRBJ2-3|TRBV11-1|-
TGTGCCAGCAGCTTAGCCCGTCCTAGCACAGATACGCAGTATTTT
CASSLARPSTDTQYF
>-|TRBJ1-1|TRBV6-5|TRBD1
TGTGCCAGCACACCTCTCGGGACAGGAAACACTGAAGCTTTCTTT
CASTPLGTGNTEAFF
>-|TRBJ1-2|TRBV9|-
TGTGCCAGCAGCTTCCGGGACAACTCCTATGGCTACACCTTC
CASSFRDNSYGYTF
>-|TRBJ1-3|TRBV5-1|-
TGCGCCAGCGCAAGGGGGAGCCGGATCTGGGGGAACACCATATATTTT
CASARGSRIWGNTIYF
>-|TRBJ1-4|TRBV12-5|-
TGTGCTAGTGGCCCCTGGAGAAGTTACAATGAAAAACTGTTTTTT
CASGPWRSYNEKLFF
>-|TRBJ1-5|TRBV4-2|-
TGTGCCAGCAGCCTCCGGGACGGCCAGCCCCAGCATTTT
CASSLRDGQPQHF
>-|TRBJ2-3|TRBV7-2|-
TGTGCCAGCGGGGTGGGCACAGATACGCAGTATTTT
CASGVGTDTQYF
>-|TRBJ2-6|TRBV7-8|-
TGTGCCAGCAGCCCCGAGCTTTATCCTAGTGGCTCTGGGGCCAACGTCCTGACTTTC
CASSPELYPSGSGANVLTF
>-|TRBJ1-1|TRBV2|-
TGTGCCAGCAGTGATCAGAGGAACACTGAAGCTTTCTTT
CASSDQRNTEAFF
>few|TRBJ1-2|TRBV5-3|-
TGTGCCAGAAGCCATCGGGGCCCGCTCTATGGCTACACCTTC
CARSHRGPLYGYTF
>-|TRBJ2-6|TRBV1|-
TGCACCAGCAGCCAAAAGCGGATAACCTCTGGGGCCAACGTCCTGACTTTC
CTSSQKRITSGANVLTF
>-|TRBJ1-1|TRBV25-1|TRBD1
TGTGCCAGCAGTGCCTCAGGGGAGGGGGCGACTGAAGCTTTCTTT
CASSASGEGATEAFF
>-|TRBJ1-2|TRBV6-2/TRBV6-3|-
TGTGCCAGCAGTTTTCGGCGGAACTATGGCTACACCTTC
CASSFRRNYGYTF
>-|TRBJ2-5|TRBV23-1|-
TGCGCCAGCAGTCCGCAGGGTGGCGGCGGGACCCAGTACTTC
CASSPQGGGGTQYF
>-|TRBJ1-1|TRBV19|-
TGTGCCAGTAGTTCGTTGGGAACTCTGAACACTGAAGCTTTCTTT
CASSSLGTLNTEAFF
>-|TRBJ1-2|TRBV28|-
TGTGCCAGCAGTTTATGGGGTAACTATGGCTACACCTTC
CASSLWGNYGYTF
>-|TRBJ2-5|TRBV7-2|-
TGTGCCAGCAGCCCGCAGCGGGAGACCCAGTACTTC
CASSPQRETQYF
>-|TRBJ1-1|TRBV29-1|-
TGCAGAGACTTCAGGGGCGTTTGGGTCGACCCTGAAGCTTTCTTT
CRDFRGVWVDPEAFF
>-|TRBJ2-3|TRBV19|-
TGTGCCAGTCGGGGAAATCTAGCGGATACGCAGTATTTT
CASRGNLADTQYF
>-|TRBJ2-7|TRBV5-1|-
TGCGCCAGGAGGGTCGTGGTCCGGTACGAGCAGTACTTC
CARRVVVRYEQYF
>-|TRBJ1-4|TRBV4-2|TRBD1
TGTGCCAGCAGCCAAACAGGGGGCGAGGTCTCACGGGAAAAACTGTTTTTT
CASSQTGGEVSREKLFF
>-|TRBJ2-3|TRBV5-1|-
TGCGCCAGCAGCCCAAGATCCGCAGATACGCAGTATTTT
CASSPRSADTQYF
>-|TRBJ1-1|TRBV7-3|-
TGTGCCAGCAGCCCACAGGGTAGGACTGAAGCTTTCTTT
CASSPQGRTEAFF
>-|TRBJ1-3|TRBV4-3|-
TGCGCCAGCAGCCGATTCAGGGAGAGCTCTGGAAACACCATATATTTT
CASSRFRESSGNTIYF
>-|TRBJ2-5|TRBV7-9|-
TGTGCCAGCAGCCGTACCCGGGGGACCGAAGAGACCCAGTACTTC
CASSRTRGTEETQYF